Below, 19 T cell receptor beta chains from the same sample are listed, as sequenced in a study of vaccination effects on CD4 cells after COVID-19. These receptors are not linked to any known antigen. Ahead of sequencing, the ViraFEST assay grew antigen-specific CD4+ T cells using viral peptide pools. Culture proceeded for approximately 10 days, and CD4+ T cells were then isolated. Participants got two doses of BNT162b2 or mRNA-1273 vaccine. The repertoire was sequenced with immunoSEQ multiplex PCR; TCRdb's copy has only in-frame clones and lacks some. The table has nearly 30,000 clones, around 80% seen once. The sample consisted of CD4+ T cells from PBMCs cultured with SARS-CoV-2 spike peptides, taken after COVID-19 vaccination. These receptors all come from a human donor who received a COVID-19 vaccine. Some clones in this sample may be carry-over from other donors' samples.

The chain has TRBV9 and TRBJ1-3; 9 bases align to TRBD1. J gave up 3 bases and V 3 bases, and 10 bases lay outside the gene matches. The CDR3 has 17 amino acids. Germline V gives CDR1 SGDLS, CDR2 YYNGEE. For the CDR3, the DNA is TGTGCCAGCAGCGCCGAACAGGGGGCGCGGGATGGAAACACCATATATTTT. Its translation is CASSAEQGARDGNTIYF.

The rearrangement uses TRBV5-1 and TRBJ2-3; perhaps TRBD2 as D (5 bases). Per the germline V gene, CDR1 is SGHRS and CDR2 is YFSETQ. V gave up 4 bases and J gave up 1 base, with 13 bases separating them. CDR3 length: 15 residues. DNA of the CDR3: TGCGCCAGCAGCACGGACTTTACCCGCACAGATACGCAGTATTTT. This encodes CASSTDFTRTDTQYF.

The chain has TRBV19 and TRBJ2-2; perhaps D is TRBD1 or TRBD2 (5 bases each). V was pared by 5 bases and J by 4 bases, with 14 bases between. The CDR3 is 15 residues long. From germline, CDR1 is LNHDA and CDR2 SQIVND (reference sequence). The CDR3 DNA is TGTGCCAGTAGTGGGGGTACAGTGTTCACCGGGGAGCTGTTTTTT. It codes for CASSGGTVFTGELFF.

The chain uses TRBV29-1 and TRBJ1-2; D is unresolved. The germline V gene encodes CDR1 SQVTM and CDR2 ANQGSEA. V was shortened by 3 bases and J by 0 bases, with 11 bases between the two germline ends. CDR3 length: 14 residues. The CDR3 here is CSVEEPLANYGYTF. The DNA for the CDR3 is TGCAGCGTTGAGGAGCCTTTAGCTAACTATGGCTACACCTTC.

This chain connects TRBV7-9 to TRBJ2-5; D remains unclear. This CDR3 comprises 14 residues. Trimming removed 1 base from V and 5 bases from J, with 11 bases in between. The V gene's germline CDR1 is SEHNR and CDR2 FQNEAQ (reference sequence). CDR3 residues: CASSLGWARETQYF. The CDR3 DNA follows: TGTGCCAGCAGCTTAGGATGGGCCCGGGAGACCCAGTACTTC.

The genes are TRBV29-1 and TRBJ2-5, with D hard to call. The V end was cut by 4 bases, the J end by 6 bases, with 15 bases between. From germline, CDR1 is SQVTM and CDR2 ANQGSEA. The CDR3 length is 13 residues. CDR3 loop: CSVAYPIEQTQYF. The CDR3 nucleotides read TGCAGCGTTGCCTACCCGATAGAACAGACCCAGTACTTC.

V gene TRBV4-1 combines with J gene TRBJ1-2; D is possibly TRBD1 (5 bases). The length of the CDR3 is 16 residues. Germline V gene lookup returns CDR1 MGHRA and CDR2 YSYEKL. V shed 5 bases and J shed 1 base, with 17 bases lying between them. The CDR3 loop is CASSSPDGGFNYGYTF. The DNA of the CDR3 is TGCGCCAGCAGCTCTCCGGACGGGGGATTTAACTATGGCTACACCTTC.

The genes are TRBV7-9 and TRBJ2-5; D possibly matches TRBD1 or TRBD2 (5 bases each). CDR3 length equals 16 residues. Trimming cost V 3 bases and J 4 bases, with 18 bases left between them. Germline V gene sequence: CDR1 SEHNR, CDR2 FQNEAQ (reference sequence). The DNA for the CDR3 is TGTGCCAGCAGCTTGGAGGCCCGCAGGGTGGGAGAGACCCAGTACTTC. As protein: CASSLEARRVGETQYF.

The J gene is TRBJ2-5, the V gene TRBV24-1; no clear D. CDR3 length equals 16 residues. V lost 4 bases, J lost 2 bases, and 16 bases lay in between. Germline V gene data show CDR1 as KGHDR and CDR2 as SFDVKD. CDR3 amino acids: CATSDPRAGMQETQYF. CDR3 in DNA: TGTGCCACCAGTGACCCCCGTGCTGGGATGCAAGAGACCCAGTACTTC.

The genes are TRBV18 and TRBJ1-2; TRBD1 matches at 9 bases. The CDR3 has 15 residues. After removal of 3 bases from V and 5 bases from J, the junction contained 7 bases not matched to a gene. Germline assignment: CDR1 KGHSH and CDR2 LQKENI. The DNA of the CDR3 is TGTGCCAGCTCACCGACGGAACAGGGGGCGTATGGCTACACCTTC. This translates into CASSPTEQGAYGYTF.

The chain combines TRBV7-2 with TRBJ2-4; D not resolved. The CDR3 runs to 12 residues. Trimming removed 2 bases from V and 6 bases from J, with 5 bases in between. Germline CDR1 and CDR2: SGHTA and FQGNSA. In DNA, the CDR3 is TGTGCCAGCAGCTTACCCACAAACATTCAGTACTTC. Translated: CASSLPTNIQYF.

The chain links TRBV30 to TRBJ2-4; D unclear. Deletions cut 4 bases from V and 0 bases from J, with 4 bases between. This CDR3 is built from 12 residues. Germline V gene sequence: CDR1 GTSNPN, CDR2 SVGIG (reference sequence). For the CDR3, the DNA is TGTGCCTGGAATGTAGCCAAAAACATTCAGTACTTC. Translating it yields CAWNVAKNIQYF.

This chain connects TRBV6-6 to TRBJ2-1; D may be TRBD1 or TRBD2 (6 bases each). Trimming pared 8 bases from V and 8 bases from J, leaving 16 bases between. This CDR3 has 13 residues. The germline gives CDR1 MNHNY, CDR2 SVGAGI (reference sequence). CDR3 nucleotide sequence: TGTGCCAGCGGAGGGGGTTCATGGGATGAGCAGTTCTTC. Protein sequence: CASGGGSWDEQFF.

This clone was detected only a few times. V is TRBV19 and J is TRBJ1-1; D is ambiguous. This CDR3 region has 13 residues. Germline assignment: CDR1 LNHDA and CDR2 SQIVND (reference sequence). V was clipped by 8 bases and J by 1 base, with 11 bases between them. CDR3 region: CASGRAQNTEAFF. In DNA, the CDR3 is TGTGCCAGTGGAAGGGCTCAGAACACTGAAGCTTTCTTT. The whole variable domain, remainder taken from reference TRBV19 and TRBJ1-1, is DGGITQSPKYLFRKEGQNVTLSCEQNLNHDAMYWYRQDPGQGLRLIYYSQIVNDFQKGDIAEGYSVSREKKESFPLTVTSAQKNPTAFYLCASGRAQNTEAFFGQGTRLTVV.

A few counts support this clone. The CDR3 spells CASSLGGQQETQYF. The CDR3 DNA is TGTGCCAGCAGCTTGGGGGGACAGCAGGAGACCCAGTACTTC. The chain carries TRBV5-4 and TRBJ2-5; 7 bases line up with TRBD1. CDR3 length: 14 amino acids. With 0 bases clipped from V and 5 bases from J, the junction kept 4 bases outside the gene matches. Germline V gene sequence: CDR1 SGHNT, CDR2 YYREEE (reference sequence).

The chain uses TRBV10-2 and TRBJ2-2; 9 positions agree with TRBD2. This CDR3 spans 16 amino acids. J was trimmed by 1 base and V by 4 bases; bases with no gene match: 4. Germline V gene lookup returns CDR1 WSHSY and CDR2 SAAADI. The CDR3 loop reads CASSGLAVMNTGELFF. The DNA of the CDR3 is TGCGCCAGCAGTGGACTAGCGGTGATGAACACCGGGGAGCTGTTTTTT.

CDR3 bases: TGTGCCAGCAGCCTCGGGGGGCCCCAAGAGACCCAGTACTTC. Its protein is CASSLGGPQETQYF. V is TRBV14 and J is TRBJ2-5, with a possible D match to TRBD2 (7 bases). This CDR3 contains 14 residues. The V end was cut by 4 bases, the J end by 1 base, with 10 bases between. In germline, CDR1 is SGHDN, CDR2 FVKESK.

The chain recombines TRBV5-6 with TRBJ1-4, with 7 bases lining up with TRBD1. This CDR3 is built from 13 residues. CDR1 is SGHDT, CDR2 YYEEEE, per germline. V shed 0 bases and J 12 bases; nucleotides not matched to a gene: 5. As DNA, the CDR3 is TGTGCCAGCAGCTTGGAATACAGGGGCGAACTGTTTTTT. Protein: CASSLEYRGELFF.

The chain joins TRBV6-1 to TRBJ2-2, with TRBD1 as a possible D gene (6 bases). Trimming left V 3 bases short and J 4 bases short, with 9 bases between. Per the germline V gene, CDR1 is MNHNS and CDR2 is SASEGT. The CDR3 extends over 14 amino acids. CDR3 coding DNA: TGTGCCAGCAGTGATACAGGGTCCACCGGGGAGCTGTTTTTT. Translated: CASSDTGSTGELFF.